This TCR beta chain comes out of a study of CD8 T cells in Susac syndrome. V dropped 5 bases and J dropped 0 bases, with 14 bases sitting between them. CDR3 length: 16 residues. From germline, CDR1 is SQVTM and CDR2 ANQGSEA. The authors reverse transcribed roughly 0.45 to 1 ug RNA with random hexamers. TCRdb itself ran the immunoSEQ multiplex PCR reads through MiXCR, one entry per CDR3 protein. Among tens of thousands of distinct CDR3 sequences listed, about 92% were seen once. The chain is built from TRBV29-1 and TRBJ2-6; no reliable D call. This TCR derives from a human donor in good health. The sequenced sample consisted of CD8+ T cells from PBMCs. The CDR3 DNA is TGCAGCGTTCGCGGTGGTACCTACTCTGGGGCCAACGTCCTGACTTTC. Translation: CSVRGGTYSGANVLTF.